Listed here are 8 T cell receptor beta chains from one sample, sequenced in a study of blood T cell repertoires in COVID-19. The table came from immunoSEQ multiplex PCR; TCRdb's copy has only in-frame clones and leaves some out. The table records approximately 470,000 clones, 75% to 90% of them present only once. Input material: PBMCs or T cells enriched from blood (not recorded which). These receptors originate from a young woman who had recovered from COVID-19.

V and J are TRBV28 and TRBJ1-1; 10 bases match TRBD1. Trimming at V came to 5 bases and at J to 0 bases, leaving 0 bases not matched to a gene. CDR1 MDHEN and CDR2 SYDVKM come from the germline V gene. The CDR3 is 14 amino acids. The CDR3 DNA follows: TGTGCCAGCAGTGACAGGGGGCTGAACACTGAAGCTTTCTTT. Its translation is CASSDRGLNTEAFF.

This chain links TRBV18 with TRBJ2-3; maybe TRBD1 (6 bases). Germline-derived CDR1 and CDR2 are KGHSH and LQKENI. This CDR3 has 16 amino acids. V lost 3 bases and J 2 bases, leaving 15 bases between the germline ends. The CDR3: CASSPQVAGATDTQYF. The DNA of the CDR3 is TGTGCCAGCTCACCCCAAGTGGCAGGGGCCACAGATACGCAGTATTTT.

A single count supports this clone. The CDR3: CASADRLAGRETQYF. The CDR3 bases are TGTGCCAGCGCCGACAGACTAGCGGGGAGGGAGACCCAGTACTTC. V gene TRBV6-6 combines with J gene TRBJ2-5, with 11 nucleotides matching TRBD2. There are 15 residues in the CDR3. V was clipped by 8 bases and J by 5 bases; unmatched bases: 10. The germline V gene encodes CDR1 MNHNY and CDR2 SVGAGI (reference sequence).

This chain connects TRBV19 to TRBJ2-7, with 10 bases fitting TRBD2. V lost 8 bases and J lost 4; bases outside the gene matches: 5. The CDR3 contains 13 residues. Germline CDR1 is LNHDA and CDR2 is SQIVND (reference sequence). The CDR3 reads CASGASGGYEQYF. Here the CDR3 DNA reads TGTGCCAGTGGGGCTAGCGGGGGATACGAGCAGTACTTC.

The rearrangement links TRBV7-8 to TRBJ1-1; 9 bases match TRBD1. Trimming took 3 bases from V and 11 from J; bases not matched to a gene: 7. This CDR3 has 13 residues. The germline CDR1 and CDR2 sequences are SGHVS and FQNEAQ. The CDR3 region is CASSLQEQGAAFF. The CDR3 nucleotides read TGTGCCAGCAGCTTGCAAGAACAGGGGGCGGCTTTCTTT. Full variable domain (remainder filled in from reference TRBV7-8 and TRBJ1-1): GAGVSQSPRYKVAKRGQDVALRCDPISGHVSLFWYQQALGQGPEFLTYFQNEAQLDKSGLPSDRFFAERPEGSVSTLKIQRTQQEDSAVYLCASSLQEQGAAFFGQGTRLTVV.

The genes are TRBV19 and TRBJ1-6; D call uncertain. The CDR3 covers 15 residues. The V end lost 5 bases, the J end lost 4 bases, and 12 bases lay between the germline ends. From germline, CDR1 is LNHDA and CDR2 SQIVND (reference sequence). CDR3 loop: CASSYGHTYNSPLHF. The CDR3 nucleotides are TGTGCCAGTAGTTATGGCCATACGTATAATTCACCCCTCCACTTT.

This clone has a handful of counts. The chain combines TRBV5-4 with TRBJ2-7; 9 positions agree with TRBD1. Germline loops: CDR1 SGHNT, CDR2 YYREEE (reference sequence). V gave up 10 bases and J gave up 2 bases; unmatched junction bases: 10. The CDR3 has 14 amino acids. The chain's CDR3 is CAVTAGTGPYEQYF. The CDR3 DNA follows: TGTGCCGTAACAGCCGGGACAGGGCCCTACGAGCAGTACTTC.

This clone was found once. At one end, the junction sequence differs from germline, possibly due to a read error. The rearrangement links TRBV6-5 to TRBJ2-2; no clear D gene. CDR1 and CDR2 (germline): MNHEY, SVGAGI. The CDR3 is 14 amino acids. CDR3 DNA: TGTGCCAACAGTTACTCGTCAAACACCGGGGAGCTGTTTTTT. Protein sequence: CANSYSSNTGELFF.